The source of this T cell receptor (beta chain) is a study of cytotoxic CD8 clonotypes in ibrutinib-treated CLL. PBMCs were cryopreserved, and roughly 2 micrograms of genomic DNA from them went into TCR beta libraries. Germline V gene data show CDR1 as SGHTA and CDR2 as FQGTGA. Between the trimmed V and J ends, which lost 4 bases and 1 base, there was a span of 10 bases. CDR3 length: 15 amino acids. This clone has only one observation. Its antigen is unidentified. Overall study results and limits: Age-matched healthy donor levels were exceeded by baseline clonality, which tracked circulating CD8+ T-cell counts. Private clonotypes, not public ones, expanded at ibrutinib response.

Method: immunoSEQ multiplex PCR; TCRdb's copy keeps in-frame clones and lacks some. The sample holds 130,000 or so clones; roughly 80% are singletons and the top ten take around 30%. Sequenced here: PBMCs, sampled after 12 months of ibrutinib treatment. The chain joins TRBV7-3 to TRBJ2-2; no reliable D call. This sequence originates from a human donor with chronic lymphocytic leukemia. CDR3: CASSSHAGNTGELFF. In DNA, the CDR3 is TGTGCCAGCAGCTCCCACGCCGGGAACACCGGGGAGCTGTTTTTT.